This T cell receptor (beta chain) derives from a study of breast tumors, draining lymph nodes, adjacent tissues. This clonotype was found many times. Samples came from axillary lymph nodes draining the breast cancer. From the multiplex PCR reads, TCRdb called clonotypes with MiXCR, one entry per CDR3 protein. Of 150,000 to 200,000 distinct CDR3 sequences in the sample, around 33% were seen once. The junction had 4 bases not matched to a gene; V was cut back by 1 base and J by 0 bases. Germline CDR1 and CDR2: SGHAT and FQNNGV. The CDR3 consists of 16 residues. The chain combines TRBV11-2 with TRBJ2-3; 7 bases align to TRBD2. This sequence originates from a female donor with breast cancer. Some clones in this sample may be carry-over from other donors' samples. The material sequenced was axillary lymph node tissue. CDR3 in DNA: TGTGCCAGCAGCTTAGGGGAGGGGCTTAGCACAGATACGCAGTATTTT. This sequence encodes CASSLGEGLSTDTQYF.